One sample yielded the 26 T cell receptor beta chains listed below, sequenced in a study of T cell repertoires in cytomegalovirus infection. TCRdb recomputed calls from the reads with MiXCR, one row per CDR3 protein. Among about 230,000 distinct CDR3 sequences listed, approximately 22% were seen once. The material sequenced was CD8+ T cells from PBMCs. All receptors come from a human donor in good health (CMV status not recorded). Some clones in this sample may be carry-over from other donors' samples.

The table lists this clonotype with a few counts. CDR3: CASRTLKQGWEDEQFF. CDR3 nucleotides: TGTGCCAGCAGGACACTAAAACAGGGGTGGGAAGATGAGCAGTTCTTC. The rearrangement joins TRBV28 to TRBJ2-1; 7 bases agree with TRBD1. The germline CDR1 and CDR2 sequences are MDHEN and SYDVKM. The J segment lost 8 bases and the V segment lost 6 bases, leaving 16 bases of the junction unmatched. The CDR3 is 16 amino acids.

The chain employs TRBV5-4 and TRBJ2-7, with a possible D match to TRBD1 (6 bases). The CDR3 is 14 residues long. V was shortened by 0 bases and J by 2 bases, with 9 bases between the two germline ends. The germline gives CDR1 SGHNT, CDR2 YYREEE (reference sequence). The CDR3 DNA sequence: TGTGCCAGCAGCTTGGGGGACACAGCCTACGAGCAGTACTTC. Amino acids: CASSLGDTAYEQYF. The variable domain in full, completed from reference TRBV5-4 and TRBJ2-7, reads ETGVTQSPTHLIKTRGQQVTLRCSSQSGHNTVSWYQQALGQGPQFIFQYYREEENGRGNFPPRFSGLQFPNYSSELNVNALELDDSALYLCASSLGDTAYEQYFGPGTRLTVT.

This clonotype has ten or more counts. The rearrangement links TRBV7-8 to TRBJ1-1; D may be TRBD1 (6 bases). Germline V gene data show CDR1 as SGHVS and CDR2 as FQNEAQ. CDR3 length: 17 residues. The V gene lost 5 bases and the J gene lost 0 bases, with 19 bases spanning the gap. The CDR3 DNA reads as TGTGCCAGCAGCGGACCACAGGGAGTAGGGATGAACACTGAAGCTTTCTTT. Amino acid sequence: CASSGPQGVGMNTEAFF.

This clonotype appeared a few times. The chain employs TRBV7-9 and TRBJ2-1; 8 bases align to TRBD2. Germline V gene lookup returns CDR1 SEHNR and CDR2 FQNEAQ (reference sequence). CDR3 size: 16 residues. Losses at the gene ends were 2 bases for V and 2 bases for J; bases not matched to a gene: 5. The CDR3 here is CASSLSSGAAYNEQFF. CDR3 DNA: TGTGCCAGCAGCTTAAGTAGCGGGGCTGCCTACAATGAGCAGTTCTTC.

V is TRBV12-3 or TRBV12-4 and J is TRBJ2-2; no reliable D call. This CDR3 has 14 residues. With 2 bases removed from V and 4 bases from J, the gap between germline ends came to 8 bases. This CDR3 reads CASSLFPGTGELFF. CDR3 in DNA: TGTGCCAGCAGTTTATTCCCTGGCACCGGGGAGCTGTTTTTT.

This clonotype was seen more than once but under ten times. The chain uses TRBV29-1 and TRBJ1-1; D gene ambiguous. Germline CDR1 is SQVTM and CDR2 is ANQGSEA. Trimming stripped 3 bases from V and 6 bases from J, with 8 bases between. The CDR3 totals 11 residues. CDR3 coding DNA: TGCAGCGTTGAGGAATATCCTGAAGCTTTCTTT. Translation: CSVEEYPEAFF.

The chain couples TRBV28 to TRBJ2-5; unclear D gene. This CDR3 has 12 residues. Germline CDR1 is MDHEN and CDR2 is SYDVKM. Trimming removed 5 bases at V and 5 bases at J, with 9 bases between. CDR3 sequence reads: CASSLLRETQYF. The CDR3 DNA reads TGTGCCAGCAGTCTCCTACGTGAGACCCAGTACTTC.

This clonotype was seen at least ten times. The CDR3 DNA follows: TGTGCCAGCAGTCCAGGGAACACCGGGGAGCTGTTTTTT. Protein: CASSPGNTGELFF. This chain uses TRBV27 with TRBJ2-2, with D uncertain. V lost 5 bases and J lost 1, with 5 bases in between. This CDR3 contains 13 residues. Germline lookup yields CDR1 MNHEY and CDR2 SMNVEV (reference sequence).

In this sample, this clonotype turned up a few times. The chain combines TRBV6-5 with TRBJ2-7; 8 bases agree with TRBD2. The V gene end was trimmed by 7 bases and the J gene end by 4 bases; junction bases not matched to a gene: 15. This CDR3 has 16 residues. Germline-derived CDR1 and CDR2 are MNHEY and SVGAGI. DNA for the CDR3: TGTGCCAGCAAATCTTGGCGGGGGGATTCCCAATACGAGCAGTACTTC. Its protein is CASKSWRGDSQYEQYF.

In its sample, this clonotype was seen a few times. The CDR3: CASNTFLNTEAFF. DNA for the CDR3: TGTGCCAGCAACACATTTCTAAACACTGAAGCTTTCTTT. This chain connects TRBV12-3 or TRBV12-4 to TRBJ1-1; unclear D gene. The CDR3 sequence is 13 residues long. The germline V and J ends were trimmed by 7 bases and 2 bases, with 11 bases remaining between them.

This clonotype has a handful of counts. The chain has TRBV28 and TRBJ2-1; D unclear. CDR3 length: 14 amino acids. The V gene's germline CDR1 is MDHEN and CDR2 SYDVKM. The V end was cut by 6 bases, the J end by 0 bases, with 9 bases between. The CDR3 DNA follows: TGTGCCAGCAGCTACCAGAGCTCCTACAATGAGCAGTTCTTC. This gives the protein CASSYQSSYNEQFF.

CDR3: CSVEDGGSMNTEAFF. DNA of the CDR3: TGCAGCGTTGAAGATGGGGGCAGTATGAACACTGAAGCTTTCTTT. This sequence joins TRBV29-1 and TRBJ1-1; D may be TRBD1 (6 bases). Germline CDR1 is SQVTM and CDR2 is ANQGSEA. The ends were cut back, 0 bases at V and 0 bases at J, with 11 bases in the middle. The CDR3 is 15 amino acids. Drawing the rest from reference TRBV29-1 and TRBJ1-1, the complete variable domain is SAVISQKPSRDICQRGTSLTIQCQVDSQVTMMFWYRQQPGQSLTLIATANQGSEATYESGFVIDKFPISRPNLTFSTLTVSNMSPEDSSIYLCSVEDGGSMNTEAFFGQGTRLTVV.

The rearrangement joins TRBV4-2 to TRBJ2-3, with unresolved D. The CDR3 consists of 18 residues. Germline assignment: CDR1 LGHNA and CDR2 YNFKEQ. The V and J ends lost 2 bases and 2 bases respectively, with 20 bases between them. The CDR3 here is CASSQPEDFTYLTDTQYF. CDR3 bases: TGTGCCAGCAGCCAACCGGAAGACTTTACATATCTCACAGATACGCAGTATTTT.

This sequence joins TRBV2 and TRBJ1-2; D remains unclear. CDR3 length: 14 residues. V was pared by 1 base and J by 0 bases, with 6 bases between. Germline values: CDR1 SNHLY, CDR2 FYNNEI. The CDR3 here is CASSEVGANYGYTF. The CDR3, as DNA: TGTGCCAGCAGTGAAGTTGGAGCTAACTATGGCTACACCTTC.

In this sample, this clonotype turned up many times. The CDR3 loop reads CASSLGAVPSTDTQYF. CDR3 in DNA: TGTGCCAGCAGCTTAGGAGCGGTGCCCAGCACAGATACGCAGTATTTT. J is TRBJ2-3 and V is TRBV11-2, with a weak D call TRBD2 (5 bases). This CDR3 is 16 amino acids long. The V end was cut by 1 base, the J end by 0 bases, with 11 bases between. From germline, CDR1 is SGHAT and CDR2 FQNNGV.

Many counts were recorded for this clonotype. V gene TRBV7-7 combines with J gene TRBJ2-3; TRBD2 aligns across 11 bases. This CDR3 spans 15 amino acids. Looked up from germline, CDR1 is SSHAT and CDR2 is FNYEAQ (reference sequence). V shed 5 bases, J shed 3 bases, and the junction held 4 bases outside the gene matches. Here the CDR3 reads CASSISGGATDTQYF. CDR3 DNA: TGTGCCAGCAGCATTAGCGGGGGGGCAACAGATACGCAGTATTTT.

This clonotype was counted at least ten times. The rearrangement joins TRBV19 to TRBJ2-1; no firm D call. CDR1 is LNHDA, CDR2 SQIVND, per germline (reference sequence). The CDR3 is 13 amino acids. Trimming took 7 bases from V and 5 from J, leaving 12 bases between them. CDR3 DNA: TGTGCCAGTACCCTACCCGGTCACAATGAGCAGTTCTTC. Translated, it gives CASTLPGHNEQFF.

A few counts support this clonotype. The CDR3 nucleotides read TGTGCCAGCAGCTTAATCTGGCGGGGGGCACCAGAGACCCAGTACTTC. Translating it yields CASSLIWRGAPETQYF. The chain employs TRBV7-2 and TRBJ2-5; 8 nucleotides line up with TRBD2. This CDR3 spans 16 amino acids. Germline trimming cut 2 bases from V and 4 bases from J; bases unmatched to any gene: 9. CDR1 SGHTA and CDR2 FQGNSA come from the germline V gene.

The chain employs TRBV15 and TRBJ2-3, with TRBD2 matching 9 bases. V lost 2 bases to trimming and J lost 4 bases; unmatched junction nucleotides: 10. The CDR3 consists of 17 residues. CDR1 LNHNV and CDR2 YYDKDF come from the germline V gene (reference sequence). Here the CDR3 reads CATSRHPGTSSPDTQYF. CDR3 in DNA: TGTGCCACCAGCAGACACCCCGGGACTAGCTCCCCAGATACGCAGTATTTT. The whole variable domain, filled in from reference TRBV15 and TRBJ2-3, reads DAMVIQNPRYQVTQFGKPVTLSCSQTLNHNVMYWYQQKSSQAPKLLFHYYDKDFNNEADTPDNFQSRRPNTSFCFLDIRSPGLGDTAMYLCATSRHPGTSSPDTQYFGPGTRLTVL.

This clonotype turned up a few times. V gene TRBV27 combines with J gene TRBJ1-1; TRBD1 is a possible D gene (5 bases). The CDR3 totals 14 residues. The V gene lost 1 base and the J gene lost 0 bases, with 6 bases spanning the gap. Germline loops: CDR1 MNHEY, CDR2 SMNVEV (reference sequence). The CDR3 region has the DNA TGTGCCAGCAGTTTATGGGGACTGAACACTGAAGCTTTCTTT. It encodes CASSLWGLNTEAFF.

The rearrangement joins TRBV3-1 to TRBJ2-2; D is unresolved. Germline CDR1 and CDR2: LGHDT and YNNKEL (reference sequence). The CDR3 runs to 13 residues. CDR3 in amino acids: CGDVDGWAGELFF. The CDR3 DNA reads TGTGGTGACGTGGATGGTTGGGCCGGGGAGCTGTTTTTT.

The genes are TRBV6-2 or TRBV6-3 and TRBJ2-1, with D perhaps matching TRBD1 (5 bases). This CDR3 comprises 13 residues. The V end was cut by 6 bases, the J end by 7 bases, with 13 bases between. Germline CDR1 reads MNHEY; CDR2 reads SVGEGT. CDR3 region: CASRVTDGNEQFF. For the CDR3, the DNA is TGTGCCAGCAGAGTGACAGATGGGAATGAGCAGTTCTTC.

The sample holds many counts of this clonotype. V and J are TRBV28 and TRBJ2-6; 10 bases are shared with TRBD1. The ends lost 4 bases at V and 4 bases at J; junction bases unmatched: 13. The CDR3 consists of 19 residues. Germline CDR1 MDHEN, CDR2 SYDVKM. CDR3 loop: CASSSLRDRGSYGANVLTF. Here the CDR3 DNA reads TGTGCCAGCAGTTCGCTCCGGGACAGGGGTTCGTACGGGGCCAACGTCCTGACTTTC.

This clonotype was seen at least ten times. J is TRBJ2-3 and V is TRBV5-6; no clear D gene. V was clipped by 0 bases and J by 3 bases, with 5 bases between them. The CDR3 covers 13 residues. Per germline, CDR1 SGHDT and CDR2 YYEEEE. In DNA, the CDR3 is TGTGCCAGCAGCTTGGGGTGGACAGATACGCAGTATTTT. Protein product: CASSLGWTDTQYF.

J is TRBJ2-3 and V is TRBV27, with D unresolved. V dropped 4 bases and J dropped 12 bases, with 8 bases sitting between them. The germline gives CDR1 MNHEY, CDR2 SMNVEV (reference sequence). The length of the CDR3 is 10 residues. CDR3 amino acids: CASSWAPQYF. In DNA, the CDR3 is TGTGCCAGCAGTTGGGCCCCACAGTATTTT.

V and J are TRBV5-4 and TRBJ2-7, with D possibly being TRBD2 (5 bases). Germline CDR1 reads SGHNT; CDR2 reads YYREEE (reference sequence). The ends were cut back, 5 bases at V and 2 bases at J, with 14 bases in the middle. The CDR3 covers 14 residues. The CDR3 here is CASRPLLGAYEQYF. In DNA, the CDR3 is TGTGCCAGCAGACCTCTGTTGGGAGCCTACGAGCAGTACTTC.